The T cell receptor (beta chain) under discussion was sequenced for a study of cytomegalovirus exposure and HLA in healthy donors. Trimming cost V 0 bases and J 8 bases, with 8 bases left between them. The CDR3 spans 12 residues. CDR1 and CDR2 (germline): SGHRS, YFSETQ. A multiplex PCR was run with 60 Vbeta primers and 13 Jbeta primers. This table comes from immunoSEQ multiplex PCR, and its TCRdb copy is limited to in-frame clones, with some not included. The top ten hold 1.6% of the sample, which has roughly 200,000 clones, around 83% seen once. Findings of the study overall: In a later analysis, at a false discovery rate of 0.05, fewer than 20,000 TCR beta sequences were associated with HLA alleles.

This clone appeared a few times. Its matching antigen is unknown. Sequenced input: PBMCs. The sequence was collected from a man aged 45 to 65 in good health and CMV-seronegative. The chain is built from TRBV5-1 and TRBJ1-1; possible D gene TRBD1, 5 bases. In DNA, the CDR3 is TGCGCCAGCAGCTTGGACAGGAACGAAGCTTTCTTT. Translated, it gives CASSLDRNEAFF.